This T cell receptor beta chain was sequenced in a study of OX40 agonist ivuxolimab in advanced cancers. The wider study: Males comprised around 80% of the group, whose mean age was approximately 60 years (range 23 to 79). Three patients, one with hepatocellular carcinoma and two with cutaneous melanoma, achieved partial responses. Treatment received earlier with anti-PD-1, anti-PD-L1 or anti-CTLA-4 agents was allowed, and approximately 40% had some.

V gave up 7 bases and J gave up 0 bases, with 8 bases separating them. The CDR3 has 13 amino acids. From germline, CDR1 is LGHNT and CDR2 FRNRAP. The method was immunoSEQ multiplex PCR; TCRdb's version includes in-frame clones alone and lacks a portion of them. In the table there are under 95,000 clones, about 89% of which are singletons. V is TRBV12-5 and J is TRBJ2-3, with a weak D call TRBD1 (6 bases). The receptor was isolated from an adult with an advanced solid tumor such as melanoma, head and neck, liver or kidney cancer. The sequenced sample was CD4+ or CD8+ T cells sorted from blood, obtained in a trial of the OX40 agonist ivuxolimab. The CDR3, as DNA: TGTGCTAGTGCGGACAGAAGCACAGATACGCAGTATTTT. As protein: CASADRSTDTQYF.